Here is one TCR beta chain with its context. Its matching antigen is unknown. This sample stems from a study of cytomegalovirus exposure and HLA in healthy donors. The V gene's germline CDR1 is MGHRA and CDR2 YSYEKL. The CDR3 covers 15 residues. Trimming left V 0 bases short and J 4 bases short, with 13 bases between. Study-wide results and caveats: The authors reported that TCR beta sequences could predict HLA-A and HLA-B alleles. These predictions were accurate for most subjects in the first cohort. High sensitivity and specificity were reportedly achieved when the classifier diagnosed cytomegalovirus status. With later analysis, a missense DCLRE1C variant became linked to TCR beta V- and J-gene trimming.

With 60 Vbeta and 13 Jbeta primers, the PCR was carried out. The data were produced by immunoSEQ multiplex PCR, yet TCRdb's version contains in-frame clones alone and is incomplete. The repertoire consists of 55,000 to 80,000 clones, with roughly 80% occurring once and the leading ten covering almost 7.5%. The TCR was taken from a woman aged 25 to 39 in good health and CMV-seropositive. Sequencing input: PBMCs. V gene TRBV4-1 combines with J gene TRBJ2-7; D may be TRBD2 (5 bases). This CDR3 is CASSQDMAGKYEQYF. DNA of the CDR3: TGCGCCAGCAGCCAAGATATGGCCGGGAAGTACGAGCAGTACTTC.